This T cell receptor beta chain was retrieved from a study of beta chain features in type 1 diabetes. Overall study context: No patient-donor differences in age, gender, total cells or subset yield. General observations from the study: A cDNA-based sequencing approach could over-represent cells with high TCR expression. Equally in patients and controls, PCR might preferentially amplify shorter templates. In all four CD4+ subsets, TCRB CDR3 length was significantly, moderately reduced in type 1 diabetes. A greater similarity of naive, central memory and Treg TCRB repertoires was seen among patients than among healthy donors.

Expressed TCRB transcripts got sequenced, as all isolated RNA was reverse transcribed. The method was immunoSEQ multiplex PCR; TCRdb's version includes in-frame clones alone and lacks a portion of them. This sample has about 22,000 clones; about three fifths occur once, and the top ten carry 0.3% to 0.4%. Worth noting for this clone: The antigen is unknown.

V lost 1 base to trimming and J lost 2 bases, with 13 bases between them. Germline CDR1 reads SGHVS; CDR2 reads FQNEAQ. The CDR3 loop spans 16 amino acids. The sample taken for sequencing was stem cell memory CD4+ T cells from blood. This sequence was found in a man in his late teens or twenties with type 1 diabetes. The rearrangement joins TRBV7-8 to TRBJ2-3; tentatively, D is TRBD2 (6 bases). The CDR3 loop reads CASSLVGGVHTDTQYF. In DNA, the CDR3 is TGTGCCAGCAGCTTAGTCGGCGGGGTTCACACAGATACGCAGTATTTT.